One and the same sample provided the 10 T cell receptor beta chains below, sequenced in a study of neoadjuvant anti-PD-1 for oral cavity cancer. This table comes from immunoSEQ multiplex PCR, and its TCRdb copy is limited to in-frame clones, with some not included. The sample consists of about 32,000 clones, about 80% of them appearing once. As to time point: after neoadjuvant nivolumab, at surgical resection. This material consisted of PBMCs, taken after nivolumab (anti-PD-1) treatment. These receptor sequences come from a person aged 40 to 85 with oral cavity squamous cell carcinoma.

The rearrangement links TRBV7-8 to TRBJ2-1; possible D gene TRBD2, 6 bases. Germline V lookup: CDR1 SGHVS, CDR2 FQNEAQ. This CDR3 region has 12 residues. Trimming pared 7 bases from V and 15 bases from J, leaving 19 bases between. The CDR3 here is CASTPGTGVPFF. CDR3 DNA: TGTGCCAGCACCCCCGGGACGGGGGTCCCGTTCTTC.

The CDR3 region is CASSQDRVAIREQFF. The CDR3 DNA reads as TGTGCCAGCAGCCAAGACAGGGTGGCCATCCGTGAGCAGTTCTTC. The genes are TRBV4-2 and TRBJ2-1, with TRBD1 as a possible D gene (5 bases). This CDR3 region has 15 residues. Germline-derived CDR1 and CDR2 are LGHNA and YNFKEQ. Trimming pared 0 bases from V and 9 bases from J, leaving 15 bases between.

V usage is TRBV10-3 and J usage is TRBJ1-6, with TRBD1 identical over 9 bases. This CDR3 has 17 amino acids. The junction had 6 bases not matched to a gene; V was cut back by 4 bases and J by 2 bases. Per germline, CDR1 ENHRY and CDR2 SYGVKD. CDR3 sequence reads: CAISATGGITYNSPLHF. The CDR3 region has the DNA TGTGCCATCAGTGCGACAGGGGGGATCACCTATAATTCACCCCTCCACTTT.

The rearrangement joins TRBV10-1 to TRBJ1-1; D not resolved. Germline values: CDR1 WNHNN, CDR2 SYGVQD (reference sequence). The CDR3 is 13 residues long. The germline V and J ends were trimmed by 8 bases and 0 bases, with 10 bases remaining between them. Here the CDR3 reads CASQRTMNTEAFF. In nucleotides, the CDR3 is TGCGCCAGCCAGCGGACTATGAACACTGAAGCTTTCTTT.

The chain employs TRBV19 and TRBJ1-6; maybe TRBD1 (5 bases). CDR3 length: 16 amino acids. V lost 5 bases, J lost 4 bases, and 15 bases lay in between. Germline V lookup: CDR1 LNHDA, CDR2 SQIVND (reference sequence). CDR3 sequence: CASSASYGGYNSPLHF. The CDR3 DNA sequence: TGTGCCAGTAGTGCCTCATACGGGGGGTATAATTCACCCCTCCACTTT.

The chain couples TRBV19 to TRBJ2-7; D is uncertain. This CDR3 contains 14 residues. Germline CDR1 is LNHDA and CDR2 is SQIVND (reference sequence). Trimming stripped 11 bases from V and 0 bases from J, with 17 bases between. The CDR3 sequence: CAYSRAVGSYEQYF. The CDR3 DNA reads TGTGCCTACAGTCGGGCAGTGGGCTCCTACGAGCAGTACTTC.

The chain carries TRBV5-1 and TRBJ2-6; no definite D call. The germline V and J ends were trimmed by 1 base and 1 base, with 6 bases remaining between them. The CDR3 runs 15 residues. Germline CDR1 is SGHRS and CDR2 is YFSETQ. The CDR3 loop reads CASSLMLSGANVLTF. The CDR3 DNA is TGCGCCAGCAGCTTGATGCTTTCTGGGGCCAACGTCCTGACTTTC.

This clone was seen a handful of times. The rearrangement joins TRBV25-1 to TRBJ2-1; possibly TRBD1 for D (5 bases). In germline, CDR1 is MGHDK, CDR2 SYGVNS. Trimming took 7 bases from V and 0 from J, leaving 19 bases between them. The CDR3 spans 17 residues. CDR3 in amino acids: CASTPSAGQSSYNEQFF. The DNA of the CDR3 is TGTGCCAGCACCCCCTCGGCAGGGCAGAGCTCCTACAATGAGCAGTTCTTC.

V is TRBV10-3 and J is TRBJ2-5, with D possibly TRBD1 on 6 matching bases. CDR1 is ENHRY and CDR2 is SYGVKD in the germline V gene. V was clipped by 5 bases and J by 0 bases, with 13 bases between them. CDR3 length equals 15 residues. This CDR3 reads CAISRDKPYQETQYF. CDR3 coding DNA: TGTGCCATCAGTCGGGACAAGCCGTACCAAGAGACCCAGTACTTC.

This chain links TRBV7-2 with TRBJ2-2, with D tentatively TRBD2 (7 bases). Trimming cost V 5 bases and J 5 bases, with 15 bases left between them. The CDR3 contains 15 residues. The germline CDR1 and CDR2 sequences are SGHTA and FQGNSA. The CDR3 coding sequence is TGTGCCAGCAGCCCTCAGGGAGGGGGGACCGGGGAGCTGTTTTTT. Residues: CASSPQGGGTGELFF. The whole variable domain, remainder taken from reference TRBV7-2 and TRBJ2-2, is GAGVSQSPSNKVTEKGKDVELRCDPISGHTALYWYRQSLGQGLEFLIYFQGNSAPDKSGLPSDRFSAERTGGSVSTLTIQRTQQEDSAVYLCASSPQGGGTGELFFGEGSRLTVL.